This T cell receptor beta chain was profiled in a study of blood T cell repertoires in COVID-19. At the level of the study: PBMCs, B-cell-depleted T cells, or T cells provided the cDNA or gDNA that made up the material.

Generated by immunoSEQ multiplex PCR, the TCRdb table keeps only in-frame clones and is missing some. The repertoire has 64,000 or so clones, approximately 90% of them found once; the top ten carry less than 2%. Trimming at V came to 2 bases and at J to 9 bases, leaving 9 bases not matched to a gene. Germline V gene lookup returns CDR1 SGHNT and CDR2 YYREEE (reference sequence). This CDR3 comprises 15 residues. The TCR comes from a human donor in a cohort sampled during active COVID-19. V is TRBV5-4 and J is TRBJ2-3; 10 bases line up with TRBD1. The sample consisted of peripheral blood. This CDR3 reads CASSFRDRGLVTQYF. The CDR3 bases are TGTGCCAGCAGCTTTCGAGACAGGGGGCTGGTAACGCAGTATTTT.